This TCR beta chain was obtained from a study of T cells after yellow fever vaccination. Turning to the study itself: It was SMART-Seq v4 Ultra Low Input that prepared the fractions with low cell numbers.

They built TCR cDNA with 5'RACE template switching, a step that put in a universal primer site and UMIs. TCRdb re-called the 5' RACE reads through MiXCR, storing one row per CDR3 protein. The table lists around 310,000 distinct CDR3 sequences, 3.5% to 4.5% of them singletons. Findings and caveats of the study: Primary-vaccination clones mostly resurfaced post-booster (under 98% CD4, about 87% CD8). Though weaker, the secondary response peaked faster, on day 5 versus 15.

In regard to this clonotype: The antigen remains unidentified.

The CDR3 has 14 amino acids. J was trimmed by 7 bases and V by 5 bases; bases with no gene match: 8. Germline assignment: CDR1 SGHTA and CDR2 FQGNSA. The rearrangement joins TRBV7-2 to TRBJ2-4; 7 bases agree with TRBD1. This sequence originates from a man aged 18 to 35 who received the YFV17D yellow fever vaccine. The specimen was PBMCs, collected 15 days after the yellow fever booster vaccination. The CDR3 bases are TGTGCCAGCAGCGCTAACAGGGGAGTTAACATTCAGTACTTC. As protein: CASSANRGVNIQYF.